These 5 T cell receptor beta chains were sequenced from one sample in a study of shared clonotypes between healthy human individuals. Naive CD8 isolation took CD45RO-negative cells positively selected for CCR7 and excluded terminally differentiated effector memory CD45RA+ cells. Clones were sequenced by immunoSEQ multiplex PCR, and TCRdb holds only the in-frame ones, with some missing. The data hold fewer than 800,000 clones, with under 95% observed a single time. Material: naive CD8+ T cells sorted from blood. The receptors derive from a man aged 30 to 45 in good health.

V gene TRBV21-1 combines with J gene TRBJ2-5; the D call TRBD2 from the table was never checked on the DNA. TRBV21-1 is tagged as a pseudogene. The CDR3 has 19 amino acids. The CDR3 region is CASSPPYLLAGDERETQYF. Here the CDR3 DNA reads TGTGCCAGCAGCCCACCCTACCTCCTAGCGGGAGACGAGCGAGAGACCCAGTACTTC.

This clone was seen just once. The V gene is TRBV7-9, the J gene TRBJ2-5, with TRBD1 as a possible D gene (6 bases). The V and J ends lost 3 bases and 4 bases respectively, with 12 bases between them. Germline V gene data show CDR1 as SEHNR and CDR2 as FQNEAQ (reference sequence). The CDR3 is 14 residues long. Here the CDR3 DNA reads TGTGCCAGCAGCTTCCTGTTGGGGGCAGAGACCCAGTACTTC. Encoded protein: CASSFLLGAETQYF.

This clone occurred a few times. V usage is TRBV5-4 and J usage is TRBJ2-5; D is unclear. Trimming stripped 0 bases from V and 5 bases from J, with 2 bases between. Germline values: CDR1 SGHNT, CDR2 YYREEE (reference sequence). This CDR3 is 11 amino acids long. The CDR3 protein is CASSLDETQYF. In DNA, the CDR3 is TGTGCCAGCAGCTTGGACGAGACCCAGTACTTC. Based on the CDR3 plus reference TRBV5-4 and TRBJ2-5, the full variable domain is ETGVTQSPTHLIKTRGQQVTLRCSSQSGHNTVSWYQQALGQGPQFIFQYYREEENGRGNFPPRFSGLQFPNYSSELNVNALELDDSALYLCASSLDETQYFGPGTRLLVL.

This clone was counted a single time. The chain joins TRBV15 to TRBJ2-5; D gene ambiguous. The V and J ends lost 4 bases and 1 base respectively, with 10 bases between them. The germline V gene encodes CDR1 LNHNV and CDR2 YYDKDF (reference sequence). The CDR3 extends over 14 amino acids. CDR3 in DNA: TGTGCCACCAGCACGTGGCGGCTCCAAGAGACCCAGTACTTC. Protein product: CATSTWRLQETQYF. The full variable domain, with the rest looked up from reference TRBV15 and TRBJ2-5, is DAMVIQNPRYQVTQFGKPVTLSCSQTLNHNVMYWYQQKSSQAPKLLFHYYDKDFNNEADTPDNFQSRRPNTSFCFLDIRSPGLGDTAMYLCATSTWRLQETQYFGPGTRLLVL.

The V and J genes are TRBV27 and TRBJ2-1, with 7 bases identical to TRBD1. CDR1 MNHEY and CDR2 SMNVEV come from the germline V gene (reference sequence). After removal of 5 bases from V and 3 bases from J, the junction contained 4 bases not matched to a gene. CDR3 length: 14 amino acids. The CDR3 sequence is CASSIRDSYNEQFF. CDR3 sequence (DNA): TGTGCCAGCAGTATCCGGGACAGCTACAATGAGCAGTTCTTC.